Sequencing of this T cell receptor beta chain was carried out in a study of shared clonotypes between healthy human individuals. About the research overall: Researchers assigned three CD4 naive, three CD4 memory, two CD8 naive and one CD8 memory plate to each donor.

Study-wide findings and caveats: Sampling included only blood; tissue repertoires likely differ.

Concerning this clone: Its antigen is as yet unknown.

Every immunoSEQ plate was one replicate of a subset's evenly spread DNA. Produced via immunoSEQ multiplex PCR; TCRdb's table is partial and in-frame only. The sample has hundreds of thousands of clones, roughly 96% seen once; the top ten hold around 0.1%. The naive CD8 fraction comprised CD45RO-negative cells positively selected for CCR7 and excluded terminally differentiated effector memory CD45RA+ cells. Germline lookup yields CDR1 MRHNA and CDR2 SNTAGT. This CDR3 spans 15 amino acids. Trimming at V came to 6 bases and at J to 6 bases, leaving 4 bases not matched to a gene. The TCR sequence derives from a woman aged 25 to 39 in good health. The specimen was naive CD8+ T cells sorted from blood. The genes are TRBV6-4 and TRBJ2-1, with 14 bases that match TRBD2. For the CDR3, the DNA is TGTGCCAGCAGGGGACTAGCGGGAGTGTCCAATGAGCAGTTCTTC. It yields the protein CASRGLAGVSNEQFF.